Here is one T cell receptor beta chain with its context. This specimen comes from a study of cytomegalovirus exposure and HLA in healthy donors. The CDR3 is 15 amino acids. Germline CDR1 and CDR2: LNHNV and YYDKDF (reference sequence). Trimming shortened V by 0 bases and J by 9 bases, and 15 bases separated the two germline ends. The PCR made use of 60 Vbeta and 13 Jbeta primers. Libraries were prepared by immunoSEQ multiplex PCR; TCRdb keeps only in-frame clonotypes and omits some of them. Across 60,000 to 75,000 clones, the top ten clones capture approximately 1.7% of the sample. The chain combines TRBV15 with TRBJ1-5, with D perhaps TRBD1 (6 bases). Sequencing was done on a sample of PBMCs. The receptor comes from a woman younger than 45 in good health and CMV-seronegative. CDR3 sequence (DNA): TGTGCCACCAGCAGAGATAGGGGGGGTCCTCGGCCCCAGCATTTT. This codes for CATSRDRGGPRPQHF.